These 10 T cell receptor beta chains were sequenced from one sample in a study of CD8 T cells in Susac syndrome. The RNA input was roughly 0.45 to 1 ug, and it was reverse transcribed with random hexamers. From the immunoSEQ multiplex PCR reads, TCRdb called clonotypes with MiXCR, one entry per CDR3 protein. The data contain 120,000 to 150,000 distinct CDR3 sequences, approximately 95% of them singletons. The sample comprised CD4+ T cells from PBMCs. The source is a human donor with Susac syndrome.

The rearrangement uses TRBV5-4 and TRBJ1-1, with D unclear. This CDR3 region has 15 residues. The V gene's germline CDR1 is SGHNT and CDR2 YYREEE (reference sequence). Trimming took 0 bases from V and 1 from J, leaving 10 bases between them. The CDR3 is CASSLVIGENTEAFF. CDR3 nucleotide sequence: TGTGCCAGCAGCTTGGTTATTGGGGAGAACACTGAAGCTTTCTTT.

The chain employs TRBV29-1 and TRBJ2-1, with 7 bases lining up with TRBD2. Trimming at V came to 6 bases and at J to 3 bases, leaving 17 bases not matched to a gene. This CDR3 is 17 amino acids long. The germline V gene has CDR1 SQVTM and CDR2 ANQGSEA. CDR3 coding DNA: TGCAGCGTGGTCGAAGCGGGGAAGGAATTAGTCTACAATGAGCAGTTCTTC. Its protein is CSVVEAGKELVYNEQFF.

The gene calls are TRBV20-1 and TRBJ1-1; tentative D call: TRBD1 (6 bases). Germline-derived CDR1 and CDR2 are DFQATT and SNEGSKA (reference sequence). Trimming removed 4 bases at V and 5 bases at J, with 14 bases between. This CDR3 region has 13 residues. DNA of the CDR3: TGCAGTGCTATGGGGGGCGGGGGGACTGAAGCTTTCTTT. Protein sequence: CSAMGGGGTEAFF.

This chain connects TRBV25-1 to TRBJ2-1; no firm D call. Germline CDR1 MGHDK, CDR2 SYGVNS. Trimming shortened V by 4 bases and J by 7 bases, and 5 bases separated the two germline ends. The CDR3 has 11 amino acids. The chain's CDR3 is CASSASNEQFF. CDR3 DNA: TGTGCCAGCAGTGCGTCAAATGAGCAGTTCTTC.

This chain uses TRBV4-1 with TRBJ1-1, with D possibly matching TRBD1 (5 bases). V was trimmed by 0 bases and J by 4 bases, leaving 18 bases between them. The CDR3 has 17 amino acids. The germline gives CDR1 MGHRA, CDR2 YSYEKL. The CDR3 DNA is TGCGCCAGCAGCCAAGACCCTCAGGGAAGGCGAAGCACTGAAGCTTTCTTT. Amino acids: CASSQDPQGRRSTEAFF.

This clonotype was counted a single time. The V and J genes are TRBV20-1 and TRBJ1-2, with 9 bases matching TRBD1. After removal of 5 bases from V and 2 bases from J, the junction contained 6 bases not matched to a gene. The germline V gene encodes CDR1 DFQATT and CDR2 SNEGSKA (reference sequence). The CDR3 is 14 amino acids. CDR3 amino acids: CSADRDRDNYGYTF. Written as DNA, the CDR3 is TGCAGTGCTGACCGGGACAGGGACAACTATGGCTACACCTTC.

The chain recombines TRBV27 with TRBJ2-1; 10 nucleotides match TRBD1. V trimming: 0 bases; J trimming: 8 bases; junction bases outside the gene matches: 7. Germline V gives CDR1 MNHEY, CDR2 SMNVEV (reference sequence). CDR3 length: 16 residues. The DNA for the CDR3 is TGTGCCAGCAGTTTATCGAGACAGGGGGCTGCGTATGAGCAGTTCTTC. Protein: CASSLSRQGAAYEQFF.

V gene TRBV28 combines with J gene TRBJ2-7; 10 bases agree with TRBD2. Per germline, CDR1 MDHEN and CDR2 SYDVKM. The V and J ends lost 5 bases and 2 bases, in that order; junction bases with no gene match: 9. This CDR3 spans 16 amino acids. The CDR3 region is CASSPASSGSAYEQYF. DNA of the CDR3: TGTGCCAGCAGTCCGGCATCTAGCGGGAGCGCCTACGAGCAGTACTTC.

The count of this clonotype is one. The chain is built from TRBV29-1 and TRBJ1-2, with D uncertain. The CDR3 has 11 amino acids. The ends were cut back, 0 bases at V and 8 bases at J, with 7 bases in the middle. Germline CDR1 is SQVTM and CDR2 is ANQGSEA. The CDR3 DNA reads as TGCAGCGTTGAAGATGGGCTCGGCTACACCTTC. It is translated as CSVEDGLGYTF.

The rearrangement joins TRBV28 to TRBJ2-7; TRBD2 matches at 12 bases. The CDR3 sequence is 12 residues long. CDR1 MDHEN and CDR2 SYDVKM come from the germline V gene. J lost 10 bases, V lost 6 bases, and 4 bases had no gene match. The CDR3 loop is CASRPTSGSQYF. CDR3 in DNA: TGTGCCAGCAGGCCGACTAGCGGGAGTCAGTACTTC.